This note documents a single T cell receptor beta chain sequence. Trimming shortened V by 4 bases and J by 7 bases, and 13 bases separated the two germline ends. Germline CDR1 KGHDR, CDR2 SFDVKD. The CDR3 runs 14 residues. PBMCs were isolated at a quantity of at least 7 million per sample. This sample is part of a study of blood T cells in healthy people across ages. The second PCR ran roughly 6 to 11 cycles with a sample-barcoded 5' primer and J-beta primers. TCRdb analysed the 5' RACE reads with MiXCR anew, one entry per CDR3 protein. The table has 650,000 to 1,000,000 distinct CDR3 sequences, 30% to 45% seen once; the top ten hold roughly 13%.

Material: blood. The source of this sequence is a man aged 18 to 29 in good health. The chain recombines TRBV24-1 with TRBJ1-5; D is undetermined. The CDR3 coding sequence is TGTGCCACCAGTGAGGCGGTCGGCGACCAGCCCCAGCATTTT. This encodes CATSEAVGDQPQHF.